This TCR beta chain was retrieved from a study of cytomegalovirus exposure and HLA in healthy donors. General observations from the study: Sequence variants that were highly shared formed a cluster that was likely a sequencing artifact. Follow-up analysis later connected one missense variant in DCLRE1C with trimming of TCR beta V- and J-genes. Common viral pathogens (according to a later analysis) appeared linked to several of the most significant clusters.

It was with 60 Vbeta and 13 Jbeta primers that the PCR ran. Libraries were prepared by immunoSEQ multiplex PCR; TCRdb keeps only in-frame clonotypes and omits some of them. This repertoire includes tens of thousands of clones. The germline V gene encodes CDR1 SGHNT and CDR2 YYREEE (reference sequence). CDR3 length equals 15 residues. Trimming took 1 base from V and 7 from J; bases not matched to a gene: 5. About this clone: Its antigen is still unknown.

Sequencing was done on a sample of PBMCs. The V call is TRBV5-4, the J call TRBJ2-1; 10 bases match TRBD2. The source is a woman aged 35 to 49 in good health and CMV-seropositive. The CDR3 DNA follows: TGTGCCAGCAGCTTGCAGCGGGAGGGCCGAAATGAGCAGTTCTTC. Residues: CASSLQREGRNEQFF.